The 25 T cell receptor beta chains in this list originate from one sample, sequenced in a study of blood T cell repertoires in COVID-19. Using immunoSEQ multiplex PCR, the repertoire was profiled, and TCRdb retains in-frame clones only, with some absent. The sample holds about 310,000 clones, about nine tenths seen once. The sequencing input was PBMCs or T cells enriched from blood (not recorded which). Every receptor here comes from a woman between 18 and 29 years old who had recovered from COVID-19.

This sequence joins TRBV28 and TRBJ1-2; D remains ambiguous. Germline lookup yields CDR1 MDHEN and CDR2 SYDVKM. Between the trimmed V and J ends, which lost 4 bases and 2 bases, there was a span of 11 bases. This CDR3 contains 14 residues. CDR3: CASSSHRRNYGYTF. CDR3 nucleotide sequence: TGTGCCAGCAGTTCCCATAGGCGGAACTATGGCTACACCTTC.

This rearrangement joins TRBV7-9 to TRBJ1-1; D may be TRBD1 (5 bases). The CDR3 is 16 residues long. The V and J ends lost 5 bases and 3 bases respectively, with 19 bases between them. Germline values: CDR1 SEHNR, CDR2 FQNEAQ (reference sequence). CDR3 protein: CASSPIFRGKHTEAFF. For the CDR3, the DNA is TGTGCCAGCAGCCCCATCTTTAGGGGAAAGCACACTGAAGCTTTCTTT.

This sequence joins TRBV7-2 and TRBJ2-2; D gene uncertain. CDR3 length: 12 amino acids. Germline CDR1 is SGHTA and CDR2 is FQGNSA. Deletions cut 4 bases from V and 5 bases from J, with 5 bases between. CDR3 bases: TGTGCCAGCAGCTCGTTTACCGGGGAGCTGTTTTTT. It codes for CASSSFTGELFF.

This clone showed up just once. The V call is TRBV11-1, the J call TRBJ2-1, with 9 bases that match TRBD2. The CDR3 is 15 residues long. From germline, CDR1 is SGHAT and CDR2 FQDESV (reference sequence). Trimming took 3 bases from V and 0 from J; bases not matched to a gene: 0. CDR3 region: CASSFSGSSYNEQFF. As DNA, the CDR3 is TGTGCCAGCAGCTTTAGCGGGAGCTCCTACAATGAGCAGTTCTTC.

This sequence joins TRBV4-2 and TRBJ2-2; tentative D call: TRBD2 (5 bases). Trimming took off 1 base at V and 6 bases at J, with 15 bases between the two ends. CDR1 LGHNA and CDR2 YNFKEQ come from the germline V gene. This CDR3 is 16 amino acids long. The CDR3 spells CASSQASKGNAGELFF. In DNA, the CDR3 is TGTGCCAGCAGCCAAGCTAGCAAGGGCAACGCCGGGGAGCTGTTTTTT.

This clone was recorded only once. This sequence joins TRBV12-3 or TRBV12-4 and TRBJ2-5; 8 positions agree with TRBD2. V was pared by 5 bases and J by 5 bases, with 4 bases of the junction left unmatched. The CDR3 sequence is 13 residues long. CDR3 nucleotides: TGTGCCAGCAGTCGGGGGGGCCTGGAGACCCAGTACTTC. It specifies CASSRGGLETQYF.

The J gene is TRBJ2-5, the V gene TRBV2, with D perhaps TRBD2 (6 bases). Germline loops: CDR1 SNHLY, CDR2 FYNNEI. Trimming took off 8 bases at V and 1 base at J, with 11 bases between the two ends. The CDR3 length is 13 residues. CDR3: CASAGNRQETQYF. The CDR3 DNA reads TGTGCCAGCGCGGGGAACCGCCAAGAGACCCAGTACTTC. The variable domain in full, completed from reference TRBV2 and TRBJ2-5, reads EPEVTQTPSHQVTQMGQEVILRCVPISNHLYFYWYRQILGQKVEFLVSFYNNEISEKSEIFDDQFSVERPDGSNFTLKIRSTKLEDSAMYFCASAGNRQETQYFGPGTRLLVL.

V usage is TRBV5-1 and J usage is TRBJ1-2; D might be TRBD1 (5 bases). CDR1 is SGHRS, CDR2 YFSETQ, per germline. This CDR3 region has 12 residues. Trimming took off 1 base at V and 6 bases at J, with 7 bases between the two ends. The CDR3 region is CASSLRGDGYTF. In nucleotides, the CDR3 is TGCGCCAGCAGCTTGCGGGGGGATGGCTACACCTTC.

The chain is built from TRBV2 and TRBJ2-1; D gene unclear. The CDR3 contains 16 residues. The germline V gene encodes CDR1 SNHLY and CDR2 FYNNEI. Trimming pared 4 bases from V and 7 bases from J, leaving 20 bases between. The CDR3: CASSASTTYHLNEQFF. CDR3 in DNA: TGTGCCAGCAGTGCGAGCACTACCTATCACTTGAATGAGCAGTTCTTC. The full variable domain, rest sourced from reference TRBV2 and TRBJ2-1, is EPEVTQTPSHQVTQMGQEVILRCVPISNHLYFYWYRQILGQKVEFLVSFYNNEISEKSEIFDDQFSVERPDGSNFTLKIRSTKLEDSAMYFCASSASTTYHLNEQFFGPGTRLTVL.

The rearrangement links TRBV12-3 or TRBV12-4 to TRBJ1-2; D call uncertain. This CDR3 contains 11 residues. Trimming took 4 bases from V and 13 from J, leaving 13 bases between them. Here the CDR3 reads CASSYGQDGTF. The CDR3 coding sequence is TGTGCCAGCAGTTACGGTCAGGATGGCACCTTC.

This CDR3 reads CASSLVPQGSSDTQYF. The CDR3 coding sequence is TGTGCCAGCAGCTTAGTTCCCCAGGGGAGTTCAGATACGCAGTATTTT. The chain couples TRBV7-2 to TRBJ2-3, with D perhaps matching TRBD1 (6 bases). Germline CDR1 and CDR2: SGHTA and FQGNSA. This CDR3 is built from 16 residues. Trimming cost V 1 base and J 4 bases, with 15 bases left between them.

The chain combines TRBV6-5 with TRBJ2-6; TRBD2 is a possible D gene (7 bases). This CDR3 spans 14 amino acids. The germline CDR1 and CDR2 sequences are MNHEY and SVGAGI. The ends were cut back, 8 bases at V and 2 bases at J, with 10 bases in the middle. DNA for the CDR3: TGTGCCAGCGGGGGGGCAGCTGGGGCCAACGTCCTGACTTTC. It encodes CASGGAAGANVLTF.

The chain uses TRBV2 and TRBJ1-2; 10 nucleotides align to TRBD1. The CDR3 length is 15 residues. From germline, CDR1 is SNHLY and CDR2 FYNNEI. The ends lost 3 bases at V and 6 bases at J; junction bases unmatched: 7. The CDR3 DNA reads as TGTGCCAGCAGTGAGGAGACAGGGGGCGTGGATGGCTACACCTTC. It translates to CASSEETGGVDGYTF.

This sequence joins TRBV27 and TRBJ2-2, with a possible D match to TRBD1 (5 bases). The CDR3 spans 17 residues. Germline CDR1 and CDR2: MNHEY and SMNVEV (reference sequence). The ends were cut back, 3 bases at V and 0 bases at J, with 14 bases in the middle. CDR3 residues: CASSLLVWGPNTGELFF. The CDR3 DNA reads TGTGCCAGCAGTTTGTTGGTGTGGGGCCCGAACACCGGGGAGCTGTTTTTT.

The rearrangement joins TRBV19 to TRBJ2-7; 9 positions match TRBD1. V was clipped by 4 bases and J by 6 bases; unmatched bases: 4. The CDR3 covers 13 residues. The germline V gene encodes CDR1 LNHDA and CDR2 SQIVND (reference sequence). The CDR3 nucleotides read TGTGCCAGTAGTACGACAGGGGGTGGCGAGCAGTACTTC. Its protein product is CASSTTGGGEQYF.

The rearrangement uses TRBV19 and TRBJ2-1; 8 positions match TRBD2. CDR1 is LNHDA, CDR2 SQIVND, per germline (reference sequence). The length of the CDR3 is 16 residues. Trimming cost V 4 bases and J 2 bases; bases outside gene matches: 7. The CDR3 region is CASSTQGLAAYNEQFF. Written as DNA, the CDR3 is TGTGCCAGTAGTACCCAAGGACTAGCCGCCTACAATGAGCAGTTCTTC.

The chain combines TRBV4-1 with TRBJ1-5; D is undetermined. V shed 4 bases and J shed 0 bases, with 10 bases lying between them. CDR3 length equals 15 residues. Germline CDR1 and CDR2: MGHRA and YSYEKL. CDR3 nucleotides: TGCGCCAGCAGCCCGTACCCAGATAGCAATCAGCCCCAGCATTTT. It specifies CASSPYPDSNQPQHF.

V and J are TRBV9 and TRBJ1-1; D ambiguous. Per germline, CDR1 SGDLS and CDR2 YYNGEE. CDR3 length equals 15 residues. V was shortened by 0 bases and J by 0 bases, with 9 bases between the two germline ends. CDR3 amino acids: CASSVGTELNTEAFF. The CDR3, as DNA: TGTGCCAGCAGCGTAGGTACAGAATTGAACACTGAAGCTTTCTTT.

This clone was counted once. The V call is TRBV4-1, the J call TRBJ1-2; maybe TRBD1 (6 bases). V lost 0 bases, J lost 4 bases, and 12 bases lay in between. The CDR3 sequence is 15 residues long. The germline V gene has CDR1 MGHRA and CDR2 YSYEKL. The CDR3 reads CASSQDANRVYGYTF. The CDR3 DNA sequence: TGCGCCAGCAGCCAAGATGCGAACAGGGTCTATGGCTACACCTTC.

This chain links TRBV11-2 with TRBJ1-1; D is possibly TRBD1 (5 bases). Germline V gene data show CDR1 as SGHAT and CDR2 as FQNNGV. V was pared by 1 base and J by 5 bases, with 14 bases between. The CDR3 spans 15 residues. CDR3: CASSLVSGRGTEAFF. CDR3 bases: TGTGCCAGCAGCTTAGTATCAGGGCGGGGGACTGAAGCTTTCTTT.

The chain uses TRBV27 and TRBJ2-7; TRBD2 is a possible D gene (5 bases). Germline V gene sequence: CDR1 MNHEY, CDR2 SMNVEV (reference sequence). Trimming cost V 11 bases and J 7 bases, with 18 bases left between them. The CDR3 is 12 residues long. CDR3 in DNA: TGTGCCCGTCGGGGAGTTTCGGCTGAGCAGTACTTC. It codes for CARRGVSAEQYF.

Written as DNA, the CDR3 is TGTGCCAGCAGTTCCCCCAGGGTGAACACTGAAGCTTTCTTT. It translates to CASSSPRVNTEAFF. The chain carries TRBV27 and TRBJ1-1, with a possible D match to TRBD1 (5 bases). The germline CDR1 and CDR2 sequences are MNHEY and SMNVEV (reference sequence). This CDR3 is built from 14 residues. Trimming removed 4 bases at V and 0 bases at J, with 9 bases between.

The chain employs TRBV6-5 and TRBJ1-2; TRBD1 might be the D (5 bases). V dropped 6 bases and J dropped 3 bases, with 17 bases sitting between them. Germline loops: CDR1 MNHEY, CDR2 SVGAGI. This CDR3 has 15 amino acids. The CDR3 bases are TGTGCCAGCAGCAGGGCAGCTTTTCCTGACTATGGCTACACCTTC. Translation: CASSRAAFPDYGYTF.

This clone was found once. The CDR3 sequence is CASSERRQETQYF. The CDR3 DNA follows: TGTGCCAGCAGTGAAAGGCGGCAAGAGACCCAGTACTTC. J is TRBJ2-5 and V is TRBV2; D call uncertain. Germline loops: CDR1 SNHLY, CDR2 FYNNEI. CDR3 length: 13 amino acids. V lost 2 bases and J lost 2, with 6 bases in between.

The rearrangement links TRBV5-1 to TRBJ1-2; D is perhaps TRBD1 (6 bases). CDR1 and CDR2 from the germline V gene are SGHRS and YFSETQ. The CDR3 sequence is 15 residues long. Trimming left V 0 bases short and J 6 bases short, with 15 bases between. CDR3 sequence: CASSLAALGGDGYTF. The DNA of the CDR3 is TGCGCCAGCAGCTTGGCCGCGTTAGGGGGAGATGGCTACACCTTC.